These 32 T cell receptor beta chains were sequenced from one sample in a study of shared clonotypes between healthy human individuals. Method: immunoSEQ multiplex PCR; TCRdb's copy keeps in-frame clones and lacks some. The profile shows more than 90,000 clones, roughly two thirds of them singletons. Sequenced material: memory CD8+ T cells sorted from blood. Sample subset: CD45RO+ cells pooled with CCR7-negative TemRA cells. The receptors originated from a man in his thirties or forties in good health.

V and J are TRBV6-1 and TRBJ1-2, with D possibly matching TRBD1 (5 bases). The germline V gene has CDR1 MNHNS and CDR2 SASEGT. The V gene lost 1 base and the J gene lost 3 bases, with 12 bases spanning the gap. This CDR3 spans 15 amino acids. The CDR3 spells CASSEGRANHYGYTF. Here the CDR3 DNA reads TGTGCCAGCAGTGAAGGCAGGGCGAACCACTATGGCTACACCTTC.

The gene calls are TRBV28 and TRBJ2-7; possible D gene TRBD1, 6 bases. Per the germline V gene, CDR1 is MDHEN and CDR2 is SYDVKM. Between the trimmed V and J ends, which lost 11 bases and 3 bases, there was a span of 20 bases. The CDR3 has 14 amino acids. The CDR3 loop is CAATGTPYYYEQYF. The CDR3 coding sequence is TGTGCCGCAACAGGGACCCCCTACTACTACGAGCAGTACTTC. The variable domain in full, completed from reference TRBV28 and TRBJ2-7, reads DVKVTQSSRYLVKRTGEKVFLECVQDMDHENMFWYRQDPGLGLRLIYFSYDVKMKEKGDIPEGYSVSREKKERFSLILESASTNQTSMYLCAATGTPYYYEQYFGPGTRLTVT.

By frequency in the sample, this clone is medium-sized (0.01 to 0.1%). V and J are TRBV19 and TRBJ2-1, with 9 bases identical to TRBD1. CDR1 is LNHDA, CDR2 SQIVND, per germline (reference sequence). Losses at the gene ends were 3 bases for V and 10 bases for J; bases not matched to a gene: 10. The CDR3 consists of 15 residues. CDR3: CASSIVGQGGDEQFF. CDR3 in DNA: TGTGCCAGTAGTATCGTGGGACAGGGAGGGGACGAGCAGTTCTTC.

This clone appeared once. This chain connects TRBV5-4 to TRBJ2-3, with unresolved D. V shed 0 bases and J shed 3 bases, with 2 bases lying between them. The CDR3 sequence is 12 residues long. Looked up from germline, CDR1 is SGHNT and CDR2 is YYREEE (reference sequence). The CDR3 spells CASSLETDTQYF. The CDR3 DNA reads as TGTGCCAGCAGCTTGGAGACAGATACGCAGTATTTT.

As to this clone: The same CDR3 arises from other DNA sequences in this sample as well. The chain employs TRBV4-3 and TRBJ2-1; 8 nucleotides line up with TRBD2. After removal of 0 bases from V and 4 bases from J, the junction contained 5 bases not matched to a gene. The CDR3 contains 16 residues. Germline CDR1 reads LGHNA; CDR2 reads YSLEER. DNA for the CDR3: TGCGCCAGCAGCCAAGATCGGGGGGGGAGTTACAATGAGCAGTTCTTC. Translated, it gives CASSQDRGGSYNEQFF.

The chain carries TRBV2 and TRBJ2-7, with unresolved D. CDR3 length equals 14 residues. Germline assignment: CDR1 SNHLY and CDR2 FYNNEI. Trimming took 5 bases from V and 4 from J, leaving 15 bases between them. In DNA, the CDR3 is TGTGCCAGCAGTAAGGGCCCGCGAACTTACGAGCAGTACTTC. Translation gives CASSKGPRTYEQYF.

The chain employs TRBV13 and TRBJ2-6; D is ambiguous. This CDR3 is built from 15 residues. Germline values: CDR1 PRHDT, CDR2 FYEKMQ (reference sequence). V was trimmed by 6 bases and J by 0 bases, leaving 9 bases between them. The CDR3 protein is CASSYKNSGANVLTF. The CDR3 DNA reads as TGTGCCAGCAGTTACAAGAACTCTGGGGCCAACGTCCTGACTTTC.

CDR3: CASSAAGGPRYNEQFF. CDR3 in DNA: TGTGCCAGCAGTGCGGCGGGAGGGCCCCGATACAATGAGCAGTTCTTC. This chain links TRBV6-1 with TRBJ2-1; TRBD2 aligns across 9 bases. CDR3 length equals 16 residues. The ends lost 4 bases at V and 4 bases at J; junction bases unmatched: 8. Germline values: CDR1 MNHNS, CDR2 SASEGT.

The CDR3 protein is CASSQDLLVLGTGGSSYNEQFF. In DNA, the CDR3 is TGCGCCAGCAGCCAAGATCTCCTGGTTCTAGGGACGGGAGGGTCCTCCTACAATGAGCAGTTCTTC. The gene calls are TRBV4-3 and TRBJ2-1, with 8 bases fitting TRBD2. The CDR3 has 22 amino acids. Losses at the gene ends were 0 bases for V and 0 bases for J; bases not matched to a gene: 19. Germline V lookup: CDR1 LGHNA, CDR2 YSLEER.

This clone has only a few counts. The chain joins TRBV10-3 to TRBJ2-7; TRBD1 matches at 9 bases. V dropped 4 bases and J dropped 4; count of bases not matched to a gene: 8. Germline V gives CDR1 ENHRY, CDR2 SYGVKD. This CDR3 spans 15 amino acids. As DNA, the CDR3 is TGTGCCATCAGTGGTGCCGGGACAGGGTATTACGAGCAGTACTTC. Its protein product is CAISGAGTGYYEQYF.

This clone was counted once. The chain carries TRBV29-1 and TRBJ2-1, with TRBD2 matching 9 bases. CDR3 size: 14 residues. The trim removed 7 bases at V and 10 bases at J, leaving 14 bases unmatched. CDR1 SQVTM and CDR2 ANQGSEA come from the germline V gene. CDR3 amino acids: CSALAGTIMGEQFF. Written as DNA, the CDR3 is TGCAGCGCACTAGCGGGCACCATAATGGGGGAGCAGTTCTTC.

The chain links TRBV10-2 to TRBJ2-2; maybe TRBD2 (6 bases). Germline V gives CDR1 WSHSY, CDR2 SAAADI. Deletions cut 7 bases from V and 6 bases from J, with 18 bases between. CDR3 length: 15 amino acids. The CDR3 DNA follows: TGCGCCAGCAATGATGGGTGGGGGGATTCCGGGGAGCTGTTTTTT. Translating it yields CASNDGWGDSGELFF.

The chain uses TRBV28 and TRBJ2-7; 9 bases line up with TRBD1. CDR1 and CDR2 from the germline V gene are MDHEN and SYDVKM. V lost 2 bases and J lost 4; bases outside the gene matches: 6. This CDR3 contains 15 residues. The CDR3 sequence: CASSLRQGVVYEQYF. In nucleotides, the CDR3 is TGTGCCAGCAGTTTAAGACAGGGGGTTGTGTACGAGCAGTACTTC.

This sequence joins TRBV9 and TRBJ2-7; 7 bases line up with TRBD1. The J segment lost 2 bases and the V segment lost 3 bases, leaving 14 bases of the junction unmatched. This CDR3 region has 17 residues. Germline V lookup: CDR1 SGDLS, CDR2 YYNGEE. The CDR3 nucleotides read TGTGCCAGCAGCGCACTACCGACAGGGTCTGTCGCCTACGAGCAGTACTTC. It yields the protein CASSALPTGSVAYEQYF.

This rearrangement joins TRBV4-1 to TRBJ2-3; 7 bases line up with TRBD1. The V gene's germline CDR1 is MGHRA and CDR2 YSYEKL. V shed 2 bases and J 4 bases; nucleotides not matched to a gene: 12. The CDR3 is made up of 17 amino acids. The CDR3 loop reads CASSQLGQGVRADTQYF. The CDR3 region has the DNA TGCGCCAGCAGCCAACTAGGGCAGGGGGTCCGCGCAGATACGCAGTATTTT.

The genes are TRBV5-1 and TRBJ1-2, with 7 bases lining up with TRBD1. The CDR3 covers 17 residues. Germline CDR1 SGHRS, CDR2 YFSETQ. Trimming cost V 4 bases and J 0 bases; bases outside gene matches: 12. In DNA, the CDR3 is TGCGCCAGCAGCCCGAGGGGACAGCTATCTTCTAACTATGGCTACACCTTC. Its translation: CASSPRGQLSSNYGYTF.

The CDR3 nucleotides read TGCGCCAGCAGCCTAAGGACTAGCGAGTACAGGGGTTACAATGAGCAGTTCTTC. Translation: CASSLRTSEYRGYNEQFF. The J gene is TRBJ2-1, the V gene TRBV4-1, with TRBD2 identical over 9 bases. After removal of 4 bases from V and 4 bases from J, the junction contained 14 bases not matched to a gene. The CDR3 covers 18 residues. CDR1 and CDR2 from the germline V gene are MGHRA and YSYEKL.

This chain uses TRBV7-6 with TRBJ2-1; 13 nucleotides agree with TRBD2. The CDR3 has 15 amino acids. V trimming: 5 bases; J trimming: 7 bases; junction bases outside the gene matches: 5. Germline CDR1 reads SGHVS; CDR2 reads FNYEAQ. DNA for the CDR3: TGTGCCAGCAGCAAACTAGCGGGAGGGGTAAATGAGCAGTTCTTC. The encoded protein is CASSKLAGGVNEQFF.

The chain employs TRBV13 and TRBJ1-1, with TRBD1 identical over 7 bases. The CDR3 has 13 residues. V gave up 6 bases and J gave up 11 bases; unmatched junction bases: 12. Germline CDR1 reads PRHDT; CDR2 reads FYEKMQ (reference sequence). For the CDR3, the DNA is TGTGCCAGCAGATCAGACAGGGAGGAAAAGGCTTTCTTT. Residues: CASRSDREEKAFF.

The V and J genes are TRBV29-1 and TRBJ2-1; 9 nucleotides agree with TRBD2. The CDR3 is 13 residues long. Germline CDR1 and CDR2: SQVTM and ANQGSEA. V was clipped by 2 bases and J by 8 bases; unmatched bases: 4. The CDR3 reads CSVEQREAYEQFF. The CDR3 DNA follows: TGCAGCGTTGAACAGCGGGAGGCCTATGAGCAGTTCTTC.

As concerns this clone: A single base separates this from a much larger clone, so it may be a read error. This sequence joins TRBV6-5 and TRBJ2-7; D not certain. CDR1 and CDR2 from the germline V gene are MNHEY and SVGAGI. This CDR3 comprises 11 residues. V was trimmed by 5 bases and J by 2 bases, leaving 4 bases between them. CDR3 sequence (DNA): TGTGCCAGCAGTGGGCCCTACGAGCAGTACTTC. This gives the protein CASSGPYEQYF.

The V and J genes are TRBV18 and TRBJ1-2, with TRBD1 identical over 8 bases. J lost 2 bases, V lost 2 bases, and 1 base had no gene match. Germline V gene data show CDR1 as KGHSH and CDR2 as LQKENI. This CDR3 contains 14 residues. For the CDR3, the DNA is TGTGCCAGCTCACCAGACAGGGGAAACTATGGCTACACCTTC. Its protein is CASSPDRGNYGYTF. Supplemented by reference TRBV18 and TRBJ1-2, the full variable domain reads NAGVMQNPRHLVRRRGQEARLRCSPMKGHSHVYWYRQLPEEGLKFMVYLQKENIIDESGMPKERFSAEFPKEGPSILRIQQVVRGDSAAYFCASSPDRGNYGYTFGSGTRLTVV.

The rearrangement joins TRBV27 to TRBJ1-1; D gene ambiguous. Germline assignment: CDR1 MNHEY and CDR2 SMNVEV (reference sequence). V lost 8 bases to trimming and J lost 7 bases, with 11 bases between them. The CDR3 spans 11 residues. In DNA, the CDR3 is TGTGCCAGCGGCTTAAGAGATGAAGCTTTCTTT. This sequence encodes CASGLRDEAFF.

The chain combines TRBV7-9 with TRBJ2-2; D tentatively fits TRBD1 or TRBD2 (5 bases each). CDR3 length: 15 residues. The V end was cut by 11 bases, the J end by 4 bases, with 20 bases between. CDR1 SEHNR and CDR2 FQNEAQ come from the germline V gene (reference sequence). CDR3 amino acids: CAFPSRDVITGELFF. The CDR3 DNA reads TGTGCCTTTCCCTCCCGGGACGTGATCACCGGGGAGCTGTTTTTT.

V usage is TRBV28 and J usage is TRBJ2-2, with TRBD2 as a possible D gene (6 bases). V gave up 8 bases and J gave up 7 bases, with 23 bases separating them. The CDR3 totals 16 residues. CDR1 is MDHEN, CDR2 SYDVKM, per germline. CDR3 protein: CASGMGDLGFVGELFF. The CDR3, as DNA: TGTGCCAGCGGGATGGGGGACTTAGGGTTTGTCGGGGAGCTGTTTTTT. Complete variable domain (other parts from reference TRBV28 and TRBJ2-2): DVKVTQSSRYLVKRTGEKVFLECVQDMDHENMFWYRQDPGLGLRLIYFSYDVKMKEKGDIPEGYSVSREKKERFSLILESASTNQTSMYLCASGMGDLGFVGELFFGEGSRLTVL.

J is TRBJ2-2 and V is TRBV28, with D unresolved. Germline-derived CDR1 and CDR2 are MDHEN and SYDVKM. The CDR3 contains 18 residues. V lost 3 bases and J 4 bases, leaving 21 bases between the germline ends. This CDR3 reads CASSLIGTKGRSTGELFF. In DNA, the CDR3 is TGTGCCAGCAGTTTGATAGGTACCAAGGGTAGGAGCACCGGGGAGCTGTTTTTT.

This sequence joins TRBV19 and TRBJ2-7; D is undetermined. Germline CDR1 reads LNHDA; CDR2 reads SQIVND (reference sequence). The V end lost 0 bases, the J end lost 6 bases, and 12 bases lay between the germline ends. This CDR3 comprises 14 residues. As DNA, the CDR3 is TGTGCCAGTAGTATAGATCCTTCATCGGGCGAGCAGTACTTC. Its protein product is CASSIDPSSGEQYF.

The chain combines TRBV27 with TRBJ1-2; TRBD1 might be the D (5 bases). The CDR3 loop spans 14 amino acids. Germline loops: CDR1 MNHEY, CDR2 SMNVEV (reference sequence). Trimming stripped 2 bases from V and 4 bases from J, with 11 bases between. This CDR3 is CASSLGGTPYGYTF. CDR3 bases: TGTGCCAGCAGTTTAGGGGGAACCCCCTATGGCTACACCTTC.

The J gene is TRBJ2-7, the V gene TRBV10-3; 11 positions agree with TRBD2. Per germline, CDR1 ENHRY and CDR2 SYGVKD. The CDR3 is 16 amino acids. The J segment lost 1 base and the V segment lost 3 bases, leaving 5 bases of the junction unmatched. CDR3 protein: CAISELAGVNSYEQYF. The CDR3 coding sequence is TGTGCCATCAGTGAACTAGCGGGAGTCAATTCCTACGAGCAGTACTTC.

In DNA form, the CDR3 reads TGTGCCAGCAGTCGGGACAGGGGCTACGAGCAGTACTTC. Translating gives CASSRDRGYEQYF. The genes are TRBV7-2 and TRBJ2-7; TRBD1 matches 10 bases. The trim removed 6 bases at V and 3 bases at J, leaving 2 bases unmatched. CDR1 SGHTA and CDR2 FQGNSA come from the germline V gene. CDR3 size: 13 residues.

The table lists this clone with a count of one. This chain links TRBV4-2 with TRBJ1-1, with D unclear. This CDR3 spans 14 amino acids. The ends were cut back, 4 bases at V and 6 bases at J, with 15 bases in the middle. Germline CDR1 is LGHNA and CDR2 is YNFKEQ. Here the CDR3 reads CASSLWDVGAEAFF. The DNA for the CDR3 is TGTGCCAGCAGCCTGTGGGATGTGGGCGCTGAAGCTTTCTTT.

In this sample, this clone turned up many times. V gene TRBV15 combines with J gene TRBJ1-4, with a tentative D call TRBD1 (5 bases). V dropped 3 bases and J dropped 7 bases, with 18 bases sitting between them. This CDR3 is built from 16 residues. CDR1 is LNHNV and CDR2 is YYDKDF in the germline V gene (reference sequence). The DNA for the CDR3 is TGTGCCACCAGCAGCTTAACCTCCAGGGACGGTGAAAAACTGTTTTTT. It translates to CATSSLTSRDGEKLFF.